The present entry profiles one T cell receptor beta chain with its context. This specimen comes from a study of blood T cell repertoires in COVID-19. Turning to the study itself: PBMCs, B-cell-depleted T cells, or T cells were the source of the cDNA or gDNA that made up the material.

The CDR3 totals 16 residues. CDR1 is MNHNY, CDR2 SVGAGI, per germline (reference sequence). V shed 0 bases and J 4 bases; nucleotides not matched to a gene: 4. Repertoires were generated with immunoSEQ multiplex PCR, while TCRdb's copy carries only in-frame clones and drops some. Here the sample spans about 120,000 clones, approximately 86% being singletons. This receptor was taken from a human donor in a cohort sampled during active COVID-19. The chain joins TRBV6-6 to TRBJ1-1; TRBD1 aligns across 11 bases. The sequencing sample was made of peripheral blood. DNA for the CDR3: TGTGCCAGCAGTTACTCGGCGGGACAGGGGGGCACTGAAGCTTTCTTT. It yields the protein CASSYSAGQGGTEAFF.